Sequencing of this TCR beta chain was carried out in a study of graft-versus-host responses after intestinal transplantation. Sequenced by immunoSEQ multiplex PCR; TCRdb stores in-frame clones only, minus some. The sample includes about 88,000 clones, 85% to 90% seen only once; the top ten take approximately 0.11%. Germline V gene data show CDR1 as MNHEY and CDR2 as SMNVEV (reference sequence). V was shortened by 6 bases and J by 0 bases, with 20 bases between the two germline ends. The CDR3 loop spans 17 amino acids. Remarks on this clone: Its antigen is still unknown.

This TCR derives from a human donor who received an intestinal transplant. The chain carries TRBV27 and TRBJ1-1, with D possibly TRBD1 on 6 matching bases. Sample: unstimulated CD4+ T cells sorted from spleen or lymph node cells, taken before intestinal transplant. In DNA, the CDR3 is TGTGCCAGCAGCCGACCGGGGGGCCGAACGATGAACACTGAAGCTTTCTTT. This translates into CASSRPGGRTMNTEAFF.